The clone carrying this T cell receptor beta chain came up many times. Its cognate antigen is unknown. cDNA molecules, individually, were tagged with unique molecular identifiers. TCRdb independently ran MiXCR on the 5' RACE reads; one entry per CDR3 protein. The sample records 25,000 to 35,000 distinct CDR3 sequences, approximately 5% being singletons. These data originate in a study of early T cells in non-severe SARS-CoV-2 infection. Regarding the study as a whole: Using VDJdb, the matching emphasized anti-spike CD8 responses while missing private and CD4 specificities.

This CDR3 contains 14 residues. The V segment lost 8 bases and the J segment 1 base; nucleotides outside the gene matches: 3. The clonotype was recovered from an adult who was a healthcare worker with PCR-confirmed SARS-CoV-2 infection or an uninfected control (not recorded which). Sequencing input: whole blood. The chain uses TRBV12-3 or TRBV12-4 and TRBJ2-7, with 12 positions matching TRBD2. This CDR3 is CASGGLAGSYEQYF. CDR3 sequence (DNA): TGTGCCAGCGGCGGACTAGCGGGGTCCTACGAGCAGTACTTC.